This TCR beta chain originates from a study of CD8+ T cells in alopecia areata. CDR1 and CDR2 from the germline V gene are MNHEY and SMNVEV (reference sequence). The CDR3 contains 13 residues. Deletions cut 2 bases from V and 0 bases from J, with 2 bases between. About this clone itself: What it binds is not known.

After isolation, RNA underwent reverse transcription to generate cDNA as the sequencing template. Sequenced by immunoSEQ multiplex PCR; TCRdb stores in-frame clones only, minus some. This sample has about 190,000 clones, with around 60% found just once. Findings and caveats of the study: Higher clonality than in normal scalp was seen in lesional scalp, especially alopecia totalis/universalis. Tofacitinib did not eliminate many expanded lesional clones from scalp or blood.

The sample's treatment: oral pan-JAK inhibitor, 5-10 mg twice daily. It was from PBMCs that CD4+ and CD8+ T cells were sorted. The chain has TRBV27 and TRBJ1-5; D is unresolved. The clonotype was recovered from a human donor with alopecia areata. Sequencing was performed on CD8+ T cells sorted from blood, taken at week 24, from a patient treated with tofacitinib. Here the CDR3 DNA reads TGTGCCAGCAGTTTACTTAGCAATCAGCCCCAGCATTTT. This codes for CASSLLSNQPQHF.